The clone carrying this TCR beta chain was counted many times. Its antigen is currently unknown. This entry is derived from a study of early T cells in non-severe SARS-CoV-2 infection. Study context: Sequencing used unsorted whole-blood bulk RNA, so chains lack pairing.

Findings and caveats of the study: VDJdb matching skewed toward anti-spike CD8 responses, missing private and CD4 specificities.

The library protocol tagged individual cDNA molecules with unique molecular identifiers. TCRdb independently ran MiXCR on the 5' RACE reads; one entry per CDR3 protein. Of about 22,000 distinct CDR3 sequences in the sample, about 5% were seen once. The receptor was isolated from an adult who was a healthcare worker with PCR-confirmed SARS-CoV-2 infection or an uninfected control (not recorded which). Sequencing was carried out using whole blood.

For the CDR3, the DNA is TGTGCCAGTAGAGGGGGCGGTGGCTATGGCTACACCTTC. It is translated as CASRGGGGYGYTF. This chain connects TRBV19 to TRBJ1-2; 7 nucleotides align to TRBD1. The CDR3 length is 13 residues. The junction had 5 bases not matched to a gene; V was cut back by 6 bases and J by 4 bases. CDR1 and CDR2 from the germline V gene are LNHDA and SQIVND (reference sequence).